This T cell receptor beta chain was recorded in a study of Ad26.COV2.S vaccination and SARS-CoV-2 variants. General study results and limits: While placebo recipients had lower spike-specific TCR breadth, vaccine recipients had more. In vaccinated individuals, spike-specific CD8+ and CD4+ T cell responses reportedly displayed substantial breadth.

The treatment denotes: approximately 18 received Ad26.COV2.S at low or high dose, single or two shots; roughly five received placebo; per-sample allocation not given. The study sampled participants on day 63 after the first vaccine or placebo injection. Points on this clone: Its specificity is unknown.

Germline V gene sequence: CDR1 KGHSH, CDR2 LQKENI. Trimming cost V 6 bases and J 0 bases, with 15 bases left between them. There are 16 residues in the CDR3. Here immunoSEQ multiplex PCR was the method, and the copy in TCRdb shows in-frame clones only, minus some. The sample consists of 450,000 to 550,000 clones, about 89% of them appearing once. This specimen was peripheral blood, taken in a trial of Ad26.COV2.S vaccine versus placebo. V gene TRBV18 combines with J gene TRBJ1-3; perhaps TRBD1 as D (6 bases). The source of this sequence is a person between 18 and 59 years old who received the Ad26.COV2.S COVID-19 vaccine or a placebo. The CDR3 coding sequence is TGTGCCAGCTCCTTTTCCCGGACAGTCTCTGGAAACACCATATATTTT. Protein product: CASSFSRTVSGNTIYF. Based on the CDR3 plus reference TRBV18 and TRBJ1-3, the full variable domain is NAGVMQNPRHLVRRRGQEARLRCSPMKGHSHVYWYRQLPEEGLKFMVYLQKENIIDESGMPKERFSAEFPKEGPSILRIQQVVRGDSAAYFCASSFSRTVSGNTIYFGEGSWLTVV.